The rows below give T cell receptor beta chains drawn from one sample of a study of cytomegalovirus exposure and HLA in healthy donors. Only in-frame clones appear in the TCRdb table, and some are missing; sequencing was by immunoSEQ multiplex PCR. The profile shows a few hundred thousand clones, about 85% of them singletons. The sample consisted of PBMCs. These receptors were obtained from a woman in her fifties or sixties in good health and CMV-seropositive. Both conserved end residues are part of each CDR3.

V gene	J gene	CDR3 protein
TRBV6-1	.	CASSEAAPASSYEQYF
TRBV6-1	TRBJ1-2	CASAGGAQSGYTF
TRBV5-8	TRBJ1-5	CASSLGGQGYQPQHF
TRBV10-3	TRBJ1-1	CAISDWTGGTEAFF
TRBV6-5	TRBJ1-4	CASSYGTGVEKLFF
TRBV29-1	TRBJ2-7	CSVEDIAGAYEQYF
TRBV29-1	TRBJ1-5	CSVRTGLSNQPQHF
TRBV7-9	TRBJ2-6	CASSLPGRAGANVLTF
TRBV27	TRBJ1-1	CASSQLPGTGDVEAFF
TRBV5-1	TRBJ1-2	CASSSQGASNYGYTF
TRBV6-1	TRBJ2-7	CASRDRGGYEQYF
TRBV6-6	TRBJ2-7	CASIRGPYEQYF
TRBV19	TRBJ2-7	CASSMYGRVPGEQYF
TRBV5-1	TRBJ1-5	CASSLGGTGNQPQHF
TRBV2	TRBJ1-5	CASGGGGQPQHF
TRBV28	TRBJ2-2	CASSFFRAGEGTGELFF
TRBV28	TRBJ1-6	CASRPKSSYNSPLHF
TRBV19	.	CASSGRGQRSYEQYF
TRBV7-9	TRBJ2-7	CASSPSAGYSYEQYF
TRBV7-2	TRBJ2-4	CASSSDRLAKNIQYF
TRBV6-6	TRBJ2-1	CASREVAGGLSEQFF
TRBV28	TRBJ2-1	CASSPVSSYNEQFF
TRBV6-5	TRBJ2-5	CASIREETQYF